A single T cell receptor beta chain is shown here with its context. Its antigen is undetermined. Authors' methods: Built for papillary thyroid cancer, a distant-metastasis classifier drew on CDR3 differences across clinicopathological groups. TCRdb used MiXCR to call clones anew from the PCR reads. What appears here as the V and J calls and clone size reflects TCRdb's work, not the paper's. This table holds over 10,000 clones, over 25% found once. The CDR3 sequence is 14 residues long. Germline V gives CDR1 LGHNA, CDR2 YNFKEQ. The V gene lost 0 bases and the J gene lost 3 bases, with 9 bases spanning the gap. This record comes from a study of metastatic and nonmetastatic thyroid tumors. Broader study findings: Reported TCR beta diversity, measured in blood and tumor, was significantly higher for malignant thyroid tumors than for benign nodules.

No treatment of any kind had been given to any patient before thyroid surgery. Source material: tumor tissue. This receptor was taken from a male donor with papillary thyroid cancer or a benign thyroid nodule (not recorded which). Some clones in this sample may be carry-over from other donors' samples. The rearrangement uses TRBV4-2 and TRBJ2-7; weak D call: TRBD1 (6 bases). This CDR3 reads CASSQEIGGYEQYF. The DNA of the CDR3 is TGTGCCAGCAGCCAAGAGATAGGGGGCTACGAGCAGTACTTC.